Sequencing of this T cell receptor (beta chain) was carried out in a study of blood T cell repertoires in COVID-19. Original data processing: Amplifying reference gene primers gave estimates of nucleated cell counts. Some clones are missing from TCRdb's copy, which holds only in-frame ones; the method was immunoSEQ multiplex PCR. V and J calls and clone size come straight from that table; D and trimming were deduced from the DNA. The data contain fewer than 65,000 clones, about 89% of them seen just once; the ten biggest clones take up roughly 1.6%. V was clipped by 3 bases and J by 6 bases, with 18 bases between them. The germline CDR1 and CDR2 sequences are SGHDT and YYEEEE. This CDR3 has 15 amino acids.

This chain links TRBV5-6 with TRBJ2-5, with D tentatively TRBD2 (7 bases). This clonotype originated in a man aged 55 to 70 with acute or convalescent COVID-19. Sequenced material: peripheral blood. The CDR3: CASSWLRGDKKTQYF. CDR3 bases: TGTGCCAGCAGCTGGTTACGGGGGGACAAAAAGACCCAGTACTTC.